The 27 T cell receptor beta chains listed next were all sequenced from one sample in a study of naive and memory T cell subsets. Notes on the study in general: Possibly reflecting memory cells re-expressing CD45RA, a few larger clonotypes occurred in naive repertoires, especially CD8.

No antigens are known for them. Both TRBC1 and TRBC2 were covered by a beta constant-region primer of two equimolar oligonucleotides. Nested alpha and beta constant-region primers with the SP2 primer drove four PCR rounds on ligated cDNA. MiXCR, run by TCRdb on the UMI-ligation and nested PCR reads, gives a single entry per CDR3 protein. The sample gives around 83,000 distinct CDR3 sequences, around 10% of which show up once; approximately 0.14% is in the top ten. Sequencing was carried out using naive CD4+ T cells from blood. These receptors originate from a human donor in good health.

The genes are TRBV20-1 and TRBJ2-7, with D unclear. CDR3 length equals 15 residues. Germline lookup yields CDR1 DFQATT and CDR2 SNEGSKA (reference sequence). V lost 0 bases to trimming and J lost 6 bases, with 18 bases between them. CDR3 bases: TGCAGTGCTAGAGATATCTCAGAAGTCGTGAGCGAGCAGTACTTC. Its protein is CSARDISEVVSEQYF.

This sequence joins TRBV4-2 and TRBJ1-3; D is unclear. V was clipped by 0 bases and J by 4 bases, with 19 bases between them. This CDR3 is built from 18 residues. Looked up from germline, CDR1 is LGHNA and CDR2 is YNFKEQ. CDR3 coding DNA: TGTGCCAGCAGCCAAGATGCCCCAGGAATACGATCCGGAAACACCATATATTTT. Translation: CASSQDAPGIRSGNTIYF.

The V call is TRBV6-2 or TRBV6-3, the J call TRBJ2-1, with D tentatively TRBD1 or TRBD2 (6 bases each). Germline V gives CDR1 MNHEY, CDR2 SVGEGT. Trimming removed 7 bases from V and 11 bases from J, with 21 bases in between. CDR3 length equals 14 residues. CDR3 region: CASIYRAVGGQQFF. CDR3 nucleotides: TGTGCCAGCATATACAGGGCGGTGGGGGGCCAGCAGTTCTTC.

The chain carries TRBV20-1 and TRBJ1-1; a possible D gene is TRBD1 (5 bases). Germline CDR1 is DFQATT and CDR2 is SNEGSKA (reference sequence). V lost 0 bases to trimming and J lost 8 bases, with 10 bases between them. The length of the CDR3 is 12 residues. Here the CDR3 DNA reads TGCAGTGCTAGAGATCGGGGCAGAGAAGCTTTCTTT. It codes for CSARDRGREAFF.

The genes are TRBV12-3 or TRBV12-4 and TRBJ1-2; 8 bases are shared with TRBD1. J gave up 2 bases and V 6 bases, and 8 bases lay outside the gene matches. The CDR3 extends over 15 amino acids. For the CDR3, the DNA is TGTGCCAGCAGCCCGACAGGGGATACCAACTATGGCTACACCTTC. Its protein product is CASSPTGDTNYGYTF.

This clonotype has a handful of counts. The CDR3 is CASRAGQGGETQYF. CDR3 DNA: TGTGCCAGCAGGGCCGGACAGGGAGGGGAGACCCAGTACTTC. J is TRBJ2-5 and V is TRBV2; weak D call: TRBD1 (8 bases). V was cut by 6 bases and J by 5 bases, with 16 bases left in between. Germline assignment: CDR1 SNHLY and CDR2 FYNNEI. This CDR3 has 14 amino acids. Full variable domain (rest looked up from reference TRBV2 and TRBJ2-5): EPEVTQTPSHQVTQMGQEVILRCVPISNHLYFYWYRQILGQKVEFLVSFYNNEISEKSEIFDDQFSVERPDGSNFTLKIRSTKLEDSAMYFCASRAGQGGETQYFGPGTRLLVL.

This clonotype turned up a few times. The CDR3 here is CATSDRRRADNEQYF. The CDR3 DNA reads TGTGCCACCAGTGACCGTAGACGGGCGGATAACGAGCAGTACTTC. This chain connects TRBV24-1 to TRBJ2-7; unclear D gene. V was pared by 4 bases and J by 5 bases, with 17 bases between. This CDR3 has 15 residues. CDR1 KGHDR and CDR2 SFDVKD come from the germline V gene.

This clonotype was observed at least ten times. V usage is TRBV29-1 and J usage is TRBJ2-4; TRBD2 might be the D (6 bases). The CDR3 spans 16 residues. V shed 5 bases and J shed 0 bases, with 17 bases lying between them. The germline gives CDR1 SQVTM, CDR2 ANQGSEA. CDR3 bases: TGCAGCGTTCAACCTCGGGACTCCGGAGCCAAAAACATTCAGTACTTC. Protein sequence: CSVQPRDSGAKNIQYF.

This clonotype was counted between two and nine times. The chain is built from TRBV18 and TRBJ2-1, with 7 bases identical to TRBD2. From germline, CDR1 is KGHSH and CDR2 LQKENI. The CDR3 contains 15 residues. Trimming removed 0 bases from V and 9 bases from J; junction bases left unmatched: 8. DNA of the CDR3: TGTGCCAGCTCACCACCCGGGACTACCCGCAGTGAGCAGTTCTTC. Encoded protein: CASSPPGTTRSEQFF. The full variable domain, completed using reference TRBV18 and TRBJ2-1, is NAGVMQNPRHLVRRRGQEARLRCSPMKGHSHVYWYRQLPEEGLKFMVYLQKENIIDESGMPKERFSAEFPKEGPSILRIQQVVRGDSAAYFCASSPPGTTRSEQFFGPGTRLTVL.

The sample holds a few counts of this clonotype. V and J are TRBV29-1 and TRBJ2-3; 7 nucleotides line up with TRBD1. The CDR3 totals 12 residues. With V trimmed by 6 bases and J by 2 bases, 2 bases remained unmatched. Germline loops: CDR1 SQVTM, CDR2 ANQGSEA. The CDR3 nucleotides are TGCAGCGTGACAGGGTCCACAGATACGCAGTATTTT. It translates to CSVTGSTDTQYF.

The chain recombines TRBV29-1 with TRBJ2-7; TRBD2 is a possible D gene (6 bases). V was trimmed by 8 bases and J by 3 bases, leaving 23 bases between them. The CDR3 consists of 15 residues. Germline lookup yields CDR1 SQVTM and CDR2 ANQGSEA. CDR3 amino acids: CSIRRGGRGDYEQYF. The CDR3 region has the DNA TGCAGCATCAGGCGGGGTGGACGCGGGGACTACGAGCAGTACTTC.

The rearrangement links TRBV18 to TRBJ2-5; TRBD2 matches at 7 bases. Germline trimming cut 6 bases from V and 5 bases from J; bases unmatched to any gene: 9. There are 14 residues in the CDR3. In germline, CDR1 is KGHSH, CDR2 LQKENI. The CDR3 region is CASSLGGGQETQYF. The CDR3 nucleotides read TGTGCCAGCTCCCTAGGCGGGGGTCAGGAGACCCAGTACTTC.

The chain has TRBV29-1 and TRBJ2-6; D remains unclear. The V end lost 5 bases, the J end lost 1 base, and 3 bases lay between the germline ends. CDR1 is SQVTM and CDR2 is ANQGSEA in the germline V gene. The CDR3 loop spans 12 amino acids. CDR3 in DNA: TGCAGCGTTATTTCTGGGGCCAACGTCCTGACTTTC. Translating gives CSVISGANVLTF.

This clonotype has only a few counts. V is TRBV18 and J is TRBJ2-3, with D tentatively TRBD1 (5 bases). The ends were cut back, 1 base at V and 2 bases at J, with 7 bases in the middle. The CDR3 runs 14 residues. Per germline, CDR1 KGHSH and CDR2 LQKENI. CDR3 DNA sequence: TGTGCCAGCTCACCACAGACAGCCACAGATACGCAGTATTTT. It encodes CASSPQTATDTQYF.

The table lists this clonotype with many counts. V usage is TRBV4-2 and J usage is TRBJ1-4, with 8 positions matching TRBD1. Germline-derived CDR1 and CDR2 are LGHNA and YNFKEQ. The trim removed 3 bases at V and 5 bases at J, leaving 8 bases unmatched. The CDR3 has 16 amino acids. CDR3 protein: CASSHGQGVSNEKLFF. Here the CDR3 DNA reads TGTGCCAGCAGCCACGGACAGGGAGTCTCCAATGAAAAACTGTTTTTT.

This clonotype occurred a few times. The chain employs TRBV28 and TRBJ1-1, with a weak D call TRBD1 (5 bases). V was pared by 8 bases and J by 1 base, with 11 bases between. Germline CDR1 and CDR2: MDHEN and SYDVKM. The CDR3 consists of 13 residues. CDR3 protein: CASVRVANTEAFF. CDR3 nucleotide sequence: TGTGCCAGCGTCAGGGTCGCGAACACTGAAGCTTTCTTT.

The chain carries TRBV24-1 and TRBJ2-1, with TRBD1 identical over 7 bases. The V gene end was trimmed by 4 bases and the J gene end by 4 bases; junction bases not matched to a gene: 24. This CDR3 contains 21 residues. The V gene's germline CDR1 is KGHDR and CDR2 SFDVKD. Here the CDR3 DNA reads TGTGCCACCAGTGAGGGGGACAGCCCGAGGCCTAAATTGGGCGGTTACAATGAGCAGTTCTTC. Amino acid sequence: CATSEGDSPRPKLGGYNEQFF.

Many counts were recorded for this clonotype. V and J are TRBV12-5 and TRBJ2-1; D may be TRBD2 (5 bases). This CDR3 has 16 amino acids. The V end lost 1 base, the J end lost 7 bases, and 17 bases lay between the germline ends. The germline V gene encodes CDR1 LGHNT and CDR2 FRNRAP. The CDR3 reads CASGLARTSPGNEQFF. In DNA form, the CDR3 reads TGTGCTAGTGGTTTGGCGCGGACTTCCCCCGGGAATGAGCAGTTCTTC.

As regards this clonotype: This may come from a read error, since a much larger clone is one base off. The chain combines TRBV11-2 with TRBJ2-7; 13 bases line up with TRBD2. V was clipped by 10 bases and J by 2 bases; unmatched bases: 8. The CDR3 extends over 15 amino acids. The germline V gene encodes CDR1 SGHAT and CDR2 FQNNGV. CDR3 protein: CAIFPGLAGAYEQYF. In DNA, the CDR3 is TGTGCCATCTTCCCTGGACTAGCGGGGGCCTACGAGCAGTACTTC. Drawing the rest from reference TRBV11-2 and TRBJ2-7, the complete variable domain is EAGVAQSPRYKIIEKRQSVAFWCNPISGHATLYWYQQILGQGPKLLIQFQNNGVVDDSQLPKDRFSAERLKGVDSTLKIQPAKLEDSAVYLCAIFPGLAGAYEQYFGPGTRLTVT.

The chain is built from TRBV5-6 and TRBJ2-2; D might be TRBD2 (5 bases). V was pared by 4 bases and J by 0 bases, with 13 bases between. Germline CDR1 reads SGHDT; CDR2 reads YYEEEE. The CDR3 sequence is 16 residues long. The CDR3 loop reads CASSPWRHANTGELFF. The DNA for the CDR3 is TGTGCCAGCAGCCCATGGAGGCACGCGAACACCGGGGAGCTGTTTTTT.

This chain links TRBV6-2 or TRBV6-3 with TRBJ2-1, with a weak D call TRBD2 (6 bases). Germline loops: CDR1 MNHEY, CDR2 SVGEGT. The CDR3 runs to 12 residues. V lost 11 bases and J lost 0, with 8 bases in between. The CDR3 sequence: CAGGNSYNEQFF. CDR3 in DNA: TGTGCCGGGGGGAACTCCTACAATGAGCAGTTCTTC.

This clonotype showed up many times. The rearrangement joins TRBV29-1 to TRBJ2-7; D gene unclear. With 8 bases removed from V and 5 bases from J, the gap between germline ends came to 19 bases. The CDR3 is made up of 13 amino acids. Germline V gene lookup returns CDR1 SQVTM and CDR2 ANQGSEA. The CDR3, as DNA: TGCAGCACCTCGCCCGCTAGAATGGACGAGCAGTACTTC. It yields the protein CSTSPARMDEQYF.

This clonotype was detected many times. V gene TRBV18 combines with J gene TRBJ2-7; D is possibly TRBD1 or TRBD2 (5 bases each). V shed 3 bases and J shed 11 bases, with 17 bases lying between them. This CDR3 has 13 residues. The germline gives CDR1 KGHSH, CDR2 LQKENI. The CDR3 protein is CASSPGPNKREYF. CDR3 sequence (DNA): TGTGCCAGCTCACCGGGACCAAACAAAAGGGAGTACTTC.

V usage is TRBV27 and J usage is TRBJ1-1, with D uncertain. The length of the CDR3 is 14 residues. V shed 7 bases and J shed 7 bases, with 19 bases lying between them. Germline V gives CDR1 MNHEY, CDR2 SMNVEV (reference sequence). In DNA, the CDR3 is TGTGCCAGCAAAACCTCGGCTCCCGCCCATGAAGCTTTCTTT. Its translation: CASKTSAPAHEAFF.

This clonotype has just a few counts. The rearrangement uses TRBV18 and TRBJ1-1; the D gene is possibly TRBD1 (5 bases). V lost 2 bases and J lost 5, with 9 bases in between. The CDR3 has 13 residues. Germline CDR1 reads KGHSH; CDR2 reads LQKENI. This CDR3 reads CASSPIWGTEAFF. In nucleotides, the CDR3 is TGTGCCAGCTCACCAATTTGGGGGACTGAAGCTTTCTTT.

This chain joins TRBV9 and TRBJ2-1, with TRBD2 matching over 10 bases. The CDR3 sequence is 18 residues long. With V trimmed by 2 bases and J by 9 bases, 17 bases remained unmatched. The germline gives CDR1 SGDLS, CDR2 YYNGEE. CDR3 sequence: CASSVPLAGEVGVGEQFF. DNA for the CDR3: TGTGCCAGCAGCGTTCCCCTAGCGGGGGAGGTTGGAGTAGGTGAGCAGTTCTTC.

This chain joins TRBV25-1 and TRBJ2-3; 12 nucleotides match TRBD2. Germline lookup yields CDR1 MGHDK and CDR2 SYGVNS. The trim removed 4 bases at V and 2 bases at J, leaving 7 bases unmatched. This CDR3 is 17 amino acids long. The CDR3 DNA follows: TGTGCCAGCAGTGGGCTAGCGGGGGGGATTAACACAGATACGCAGTATTTT. This sequence encodes CASSGLAGGINTDTQYF.